This T cell receptor beta chain emerged from a study of breast tumors, draining lymph nodes, adjacent tissues. Study outcomes and limitations: Compared with basal-like, luminal-like tumors shared significantly more repertoire with nontumor tissue.

Breast cancer patients provided tissue from their axillary draining lymph nodes. This clonotype was seen repeatedly, ten times or more. Its antigen is not identified. The germline V gene encodes CDR1 PRHDT and CDR2 FYEKMQ (reference sequence). This CDR3 region has 15 residues. The junction had 4 bases not matched to a gene; V was cut back by 4 bases and J by 1 base. TCRdb reprocessed the multiplex PCR reads with MiXCR, giving one entry per CDR3 protein. The top ten hold approximately 4.3% of the sample, which has about 180,000 distinct CDR3 sequences, 30% to 35% seen once. Sequencing was performed on axillary lymph node tissue. This receptor was identified in a female donor with breast cancer. Some clones in this sample may be carry-over from other donors' samples. The chain uses TRBV13 and TRBJ2-5; TRBD2 matches 9 bases. The CDR3 bases are TGTGCCAGCAGCTGGACTAGCGCAGGCCAAGAGACCCAGTACTTC. Its translation: CASSWTSAGQETQYF. The whole variable domain, remainder taken from reference TRBV13 and TRBJ2-5, is AAGVIQSPRHLIKEKRETATLKCYPIPRHDTVYWYQQGPGQDPQFLISFYEKMQSDKGSIPDRFSAQQFSDYHSELNMSSLELGDSALYFCASSWTSAGQETQYFGPGTRLLVL.